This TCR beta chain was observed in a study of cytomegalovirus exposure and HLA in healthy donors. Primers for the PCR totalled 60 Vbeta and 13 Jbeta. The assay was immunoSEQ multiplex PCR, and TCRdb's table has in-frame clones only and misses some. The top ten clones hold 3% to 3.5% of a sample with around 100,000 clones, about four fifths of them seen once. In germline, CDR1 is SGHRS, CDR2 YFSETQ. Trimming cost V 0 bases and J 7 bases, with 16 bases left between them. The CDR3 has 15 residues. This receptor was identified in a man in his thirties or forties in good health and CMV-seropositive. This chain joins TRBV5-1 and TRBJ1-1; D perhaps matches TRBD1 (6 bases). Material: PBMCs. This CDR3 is CASSLGSGTPYEAFF. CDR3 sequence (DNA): TGCGCCAGCAGCTTGGGGTCCGGGACACCGTATGAAGCTTTCTTT.